This passage covers 10 T cell receptor beta chains from one sample sequenced in a study of blood T cell repertoires in COVID-19. Data came from immunoSEQ multiplex PCR; TCRdb stores just in-frame clones and leaves some out. The sample includes approximately 75,000 clones, approximately 80% of them seen just once. The source material was peripheral blood. These receptors were taken from a man aged 25 to 45 with COVID-19, enrolled during active disease.

CDR3 DNA: TGTGCCAGCAGTTCTCACAGGGGGACCCAGTACTTC. It codes for CASSSHRGTQYF. This chain connects TRBV12-3 or TRBV12-4 to TRBJ2-5; 7 nucleotides line up with TRBD1. The V gene end was trimmed by 4 bases and the J gene end by 7 bases; junction bases not matched to a gene: 3. The CDR3 consists of 12 residues.

V gene TRBV3-1 (or the pseudogene TRBV3-2) combines with J gene TRBJ1-5, with 7 bases matching TRBD1. The CDR3 sequence is 17 residues long. The junction had 5 bases not matched to a gene; V was cut back by 0 bases and J by 0 bases. CDR1 and CDR2 (germline): LGHDT, YNNKEL (reference sequence). This CDR3 is CASSQDRDSYSNQPQHF. As DNA, the CDR3 is TGTGCCAGCAGCCAAGATAGGGACAGTTATAGCAATCAGCCCCAGCATTTT.

The rearrangement links TRBV28 to TRBJ2-7; a possible D gene is TRBD2 (6 bases). CDR1 MDHEN and CDR2 SYDVKM come from the germline V gene. Deletions cut 7 bases from V and 2 bases from J, with 15 bases between. The CDR3 is 14 residues long. CDR3 DNA sequence: TGTGCCAGCACTTGGGGGACTGCTACCTACGAGCAGTACTTC. The encoded protein is CASTWGTATYEQYF. Full variable domain (rest looked up from reference TRBV28 and TRBJ2-7): DVKVTQSSRYLVKRTGEKVFLECVQDMDHENMFWYRQDPGLGLRLIYFSYDVKMKEKGDIPEGYSVSREKKERFSLILESASTNQTSMYLCASTWGTATYEQYFGPGTRLTVT.

The rearrangement uses TRBV6-5 and TRBJ1-4; the match to TRBD1 covers 7 bases. Germline V gives CDR1 MNHEY, CDR2 SVGAGI. V was pared by 6 bases and J by 7 bases, with 8 bases of the junction left unmatched. CDR3 size: 14 residues. The CDR3 DNA is TGTGCCAGCAGCCCACAGGGGATGGGTGAAAAACTGTTTTTT. Its translation is CASSPQGMGEKLFF.

The chain links TRBV30 to TRBJ2-1, with TRBD1 identical over 8 bases. Per the germline V gene, CDR1 is GTSNPN and CDR2 is SVGIG (reference sequence). The CDR3 loop spans 12 amino acids. After removal of 3 bases from V and 8 bases from J, the junction contained 3 bases not matched to a gene. The CDR3 region has the DNA TGTGCCTGGAGCCCCAGGGGGCATGAGCAGTTCTTC. This translates into CAWSPRGHEQFF.

This clone was recorded once. The chain is built from TRBV30 and TRBJ2-1; TRBD2 might be the D (6 bases). Germline CDR1 reads GTSNPN; CDR2 reads SVGIG (reference sequence). This CDR3 has 13 residues. V gave up 3 bases and J gave up 6 bases, with 12 bases separating them. The CDR3 DNA reads TGTGCCTGGAGGGAGGGACTCGCCAATGAGCAGTTCTTC. Translation: CAWREGLANEQFF.

V gene TRBV9 combines with J gene TRBJ1-2, with D maybe TRBD1 (6 bases). Germline loops: CDR1 SGDLS, CDR2 YYNGEE. This CDR3 has 13 residues. Trimming pared 2 bases from V and 7 bases from J, leaving 12 bases between. This CDR3 is CASSVTGWLGYTF. DNA for the CDR3: TGTGCCAGCAGCGTCACAGGGTGGCTTGGCTACACCTTC.

The chain employs TRBV7-9 and TRBJ2-1; the D gene is possibly TRBD2 (5 bases). The CDR3 runs 12 residues. In germline, CDR1 is SEHNR, CDR2 FQNEAQ (reference sequence). With 5 bases removed from V and 12 bases from J, the gap between germline ends came to 14 bases. For the CDR3, the DNA is TGTGCCAGCAGCCCAGCTGGAGCGGCGCAGTTCTTC. This sequence encodes CASSPAGAAQFF.

The V call is TRBV18, the J call TRBJ2-1, with 9 bases lining up with TRBD1. Germline V lookup: CDR1 KGHSH, CDR2 LQKENI. With V trimmed by 3 bases and J by 6 bases, 3 bases remained unmatched. This CDR3 has 14 amino acids. The CDR3 loop is CASSPDRGTNEQFF. In DNA, the CDR3 is TGTGCCAGCTCACCGGACAGGGGTACCAATGAGCAGTTCTTC.

This chain connects TRBV10-3 to TRBJ2-7; 9 bases line up with TRBD1. The junction had 4 bases not matched to a gene; V was cut back by 7 bases and J by 3 bases. CDR1 and CDR2 from the germline V gene are ENHRY and SYGVKD. This CDR3 contains 13 residues. This chain's CDR3 is CAITPGQGYEQYF. The DNA for the CDR3 is TGTGCCATCACCCCGGGACAGGGCTACGAGCAGTACTTC.